The rows below give T cell receptor beta chains drawn from one sample of a study of shared clonotypes between healthy human individuals. Assay used: immunoSEQ multiplex PCR; TCRdb lists only in-frame clones, some missing. The sample lists roughly 700,000 clones; less than 85% were seen once. The material sequenced was memory CD4+ T cells sorted from blood. The receptors shown here come from a woman under 40 in good health. Both conserved end residues are part of each CDR3. D genes are given only for firm matches. Expanded clones get a size class; other rows say once, few or many, or leave the size out.

TGCAGCGTTGAAGCAGGTGGAAAACTGTTTTTT,CSVEAGGKLFF,TRBV29-1,many,-,TRBJ1-4
TGTGCCAGTAGGAACAGGGTTGTCGGGGAGCTGTTTTTT,CASRNRVVGELFF,TRBV19,-,-,TRBJ2-2
TGTGCCAGCAGTTTATTGCCGGATACGAACACCGGGGAGCTGTTTTTT,CASSLLPDTNTGELFF,TRBV28,-,-,TRBJ2-2
TGTGCCAGCAGCTTTATTAGCGGGTTCAGGACAGATACGCAGTATTTT,CASSFISGFRTDTQYF,TRBV27,-,TRBD2,TRBJ2-3
TGTGCCAGCAGTGTCCCCTTGGGTAACTATGGCTACACCTTC,CASSVPLGNYGYTF,TRBV28,-,-,TRBJ1-2
TGTGCCAGCAGCCGGTTTGTTTCCGCCGCTGAAGCTTTCTTT,CASSRFVSAAEAFF,TRBV11-2,few,-,TRBJ1-1
TGTGCCAGCCAACGGGAGGGCAGTGAGCAGTTCTTC,CASQREGSEQFF,TRBV27,many,TRBD2,TRBJ2-1
TGTGCCAGGGCCCGATTTACCGGGACAGGGGTAAGCGAGGTAAGCACAGATACGCAGTATTTT,CARARFTGTGVSEVSTDTQYF,TRBV6-7,-,TRBD1,TRBJ2-3
TGTGCCAGCAGTGGAGCGGGAGATATGGGTAATACGCAGTATTTT,CASSGAGDMGNTQYF,TRBV28,-,TRBD2,TRBJ2-3
TGTGCCAGCAGTGAATCTGGACAGGGCGGTCAGCCCCAGCATTTT,CASSESGQGGQPQHF,TRBV6-1,-,TRBD1,TRBJ1-5
TGTGCCAGTGTCGACAGGGGGTATGGAAACACCATATATTTT,CASVDRGYGNTIYF,TRBV19,-,TRBD1,TRBJ1-3
TGCGCCAGCAGCCAAGCCCCCGGAGGGACTAGCGGATACAATGAGCAGTTCTTC,CASSQAPGGTSGYNEQFF,TRBV4-1,few,TRBD2,TRBJ2-1
TGTGCCAGCAGCGTAGGTACCGGGACACAAAGCTCCTACAATGAGCAGTTCTTC,CASSVGTGTQSSYNEQFF,TRBV9,-,-,TRBJ2-1
TGCGCCAGCAGCCACAACGGGTGGAGAGAGACCCAGTACTTC,CASSHNGWRETQYF,TRBV5-1,-,-,TRBJ2-5
TGCGCCAGCAGCTTTATCCCTACACAGGGGAGGTCCAATGAGCAGTTCTTC,CASSFIPTQGRSNEQFF,TRBV5-1,-,-,TRBJ2-1
TGTGCCAGCAGTTGGCCAGGAGCGAACACTGAAGCTTTCTTT,CASSWPGANTEAFF,TRBV6-6,-,-,TRBJ1-1
TGTGCCAGCAGCACTCCTAGGACTAGCGCGAGCTCCTACAATGAGCAGTTCTTC,CASSTPRTSASSYNEQFF,TRBV27,once,TRBD2,TRBJ2-1
TGCGCCAGCATGCCCGGGACTAGCGGCTTACAGCAGTACTTC,CASMPGTSGLQQYF,TRBV5-1,-,TRBD2,TRBJ2-7
TGTGCCAGCAGGGATCGGGAGACCCAGTACTTC,CASRDRETQYF,TRBV28,-,-,TRBJ2-5
TGTGCCAGCTCACAGATAGCGGGAGGGCAAGAGACCCAGTACTTC,CASSQIAGGQETQYF,TRBV18,-,TRBD2,TRBJ2-5
TGTGCCAGCAGCAGTCAGGTAGCCAAAAACATTCAGTACTTC,CASSSQVAKNIQYF,TRBV7-9,-,-,TRBJ2-4
TGCGCCAGCAGCTTGGATACAGGTAACAATCAGCCCCAGCATTTT,CASSLDTGNNQPQHF,TRBV5-1,few,-,TRBJ1-5
TGTGCCAGCAGCTTAGTGGGACTAGGATTTGGTGAGCAGTTCTTC,CASSLVGLGFGEQFF,TRBV11-2,-,TRBD2,TRBJ2-1
TGTGCCAGCAGCGAACTTACCGCGGATACGCAGTATTTT,CASSELTADTQYF,TRBV7-9,-,-,TRBJ2-3
TGTGCCAGCAGCTTAGCGTGGGGGAGCGACAATGAGCAGTTCTTC,CASSLAWGSDNEQFF,TRBV7-2,-,-,TRBJ2-1
TGTGCCAGCAGCCCTACTTGGACCTCCGAGCAGTACTTC,CASSPTWTSEQYF,TRBV7-6,few,-,TRBJ2-7